The 5 T cell receptor beta chains below all came from one sample that was sequenced in a study of blood T cell repertoires in COVID-19 (dated by TCRdb to about 2020). The method was the immunoSEQ multiplex PCR assay. TCRdb provides this immuneACCESS table in a form limited to in-frame rearrangements. Some clones are lacking; in checked studies, under half of them reflect an unresolved V gene, and why the rest are absent is not known. This sample gives 210,000 or so clones in total; approximately 87% of them show up just once. Jointly, the top ten make up approximately 2.8% of the sample. The sequencing input was PBMCs or T cells enriched from blood (not recorded which). These TCRs come from a woman in her forties or fifties in a cohort exposed to, infected with or recovered from COVID-19 (not recorded which).

The chain couples TRBV18 to TRBJ2-3; D possibly corresponds to TRBD1 (5 bases). CDR1 KGHSH and CDR2 LQKENI come from the germline V gene. The CDR3 is 13 amino acids. With 6 bases removed from V and 12 bases from J, the gap between germline ends came to 19 bases. CDR3 loop: CASSYDSGAHQYF. In nucleotides, the CDR3 is TGTGCCAGCTCGTATGACAGTGGCGCCCATCAGTATTTT.

This sequence joins TRBV7-3 and TRBJ2-2; D possibly corresponds to TRBD2 (6 bases). The germline V gene encodes CDR1 SGHTA and CDR2 FQGTGA. V lost 2 bases to trimming and J lost 0 bases, with 10 bases between them. The CDR3 runs to 16 residues. CDR3 amino acids: CASSLFGTSNTGELFF. CDR3 nucleotide sequence: TGTGCCAGCAGCTTATTTGGGACTTCGAACACCGGGGAGCTGTTTTTT.

The rearrangement links TRBV7-2 to TRBJ1-3; D perhaps matches TRBD1 (6 bases). Germline-derived CDR1 and CDR2 are SGHTA and FQGNSA. The CDR3 spans 16 residues. V lost 1 base to trimming and J lost 7 bases, with 17 bases between them. CDR3 nucleotides: TGTGCCAGCAGCTTAGGGTGGCAGGGGAACGTGAACACCATATATTTT. Translating gives CASSLGWQGNVNTIYF.

This chain connects TRBV7-9 to TRBJ1-1; TRBD1 aligns across 7 bases. Germline V gene sequence: CDR1 SEHNR, CDR2 FQNEAQ (reference sequence). With V trimmed by 8 bases and J by 5 bases, 11 bases remained unmatched. The CDR3 has 14 residues. The CDR3 sequence: CASFRAGGLTEAFF. CDR3 nucleotide sequence: TGTGCCAGCTTCCGGGCAGGGGGGTTGACTGAAGCTTTCTTT.

J is TRBJ1-3 and V is TRBV11-2, with unresolved D. The CDR3 has 17 amino acids. V lost 1 base to trimming and J lost 2 bases, with 15 bases between them. Looked up from germline, CDR1 is SGHAT and CDR2 is FQNNGV. The CDR3 loop is CASSLVAGPLTGNTIYF. Here the CDR3 DNA reads TGTGCCAGCAGCTTAGTCGCTGGCCCCCTCACTGGAAACACCATATATTTT. Complete variable domain (other parts from reference TRBV11-2 and TRBJ1-3): EAGVAQSPRYKIIEKRQSVAFWCNPISGHATLYWYQQILGQGPKLLIQFQNNGVVDDSQLPKDRFSAERLKGVDSTLKIQPAKLEDSAVYLCASSLVAGPLTGNTIYFGEGSWLTVV.